This TCR beta chain was profiled in a study of blood T cell repertoires in COVID-19. Study-level background: Samples taken during acute and convalescent COVID-19 were collected in the United States, Italy and Spain. Nucleic acid was either cDNA or gDNA, and it came from T cells, B-cell-depleted T cells, or PBMCs.

In the original analysis: Reference gene primer amplification in the assay estimated nucleated cell counts. Sequenced by immunoSEQ multiplex PCR; TCRdb stores in-frame clones only, minus some. That table is the source of V, J and clone size, and D and trimming were worked out from the DNA. The sample includes 210,000 or so clones, around 84% seen only once; the top ten take 15% to 20%. This CDR3 has 16 residues. The ends lost 4 bases at V and 5 bases at J; junction bases unmatched: 12. Germline V gene lookup returns CDR1 MDHEN and CDR2 SYDVKM. This TCR came from a woman older than 75 with active or convalescent COVID-19. This chain connects TRBV28 to TRBJ2-5, with TRBD1 identical over 8 bases. Sequencing was done on a sample of peripheral blood. CDR3 bases: TGTGCCAGCAGTTCTACCGGACAGGGTGTAGGGGAGACCCAGTACTTC. It translates to CASSSTGQGVGETQYF.